The clone carrying this T cell receptor beta chain has ten or more counts. Antigen: not known. The sample originates from a study of T cell repertoires in cytomegalovirus infection. Study as a whole: Based on public TCR beta signatures, there were indications of CMV infection and of a matching HLA type.

TCRdb itself ran the reads through MiXCR, one entry per CDR3 protein. The sample includes approximately 290,000 distinct CDR3 sequences, about 23% of them seen just once. V was shortened by 6 bases and J by 3 bases, with 6 bases between the two germline ends. The CDR3 runs 11 residues. Per germline, CDR1 SGHNT and CDR2 YYREEE (reference sequence). Study-level findings and limits: The cumulative frequency of public TCR beta families distinguished individuals who carried CMV together with the relevant HLA. HLA-C-restricted CMV-specific TCR beta clonotypes prevailed in the ex vivo response.

This receptor was identified in a human donor in good health (CMV status not recorded). Some clones in this sample may be carry-over from other donors' samples. The sequenced sample consisted of PBMCs. The V and J genes are TRBV5-4 and TRBJ2-5; D not certain. The CDR3 protein is CASTLEETQYF. CDR3 bases: TGTGCCAGCACCCTGGAAGAGACCCAGTACTTC.